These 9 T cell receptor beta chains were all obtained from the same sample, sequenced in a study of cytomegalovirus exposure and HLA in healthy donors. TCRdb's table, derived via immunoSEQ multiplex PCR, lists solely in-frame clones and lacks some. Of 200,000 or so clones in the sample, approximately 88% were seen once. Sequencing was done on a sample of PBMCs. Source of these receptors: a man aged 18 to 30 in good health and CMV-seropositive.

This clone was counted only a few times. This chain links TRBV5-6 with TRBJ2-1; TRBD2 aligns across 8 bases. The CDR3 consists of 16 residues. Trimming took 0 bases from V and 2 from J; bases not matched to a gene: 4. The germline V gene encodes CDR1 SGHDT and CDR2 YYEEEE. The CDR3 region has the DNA TGTGCCAGCAGCTTGGCCGGCGGGAGGACCTACAATGAGCAGTTCTTC. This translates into CASSLAGGRTYNEQFF.

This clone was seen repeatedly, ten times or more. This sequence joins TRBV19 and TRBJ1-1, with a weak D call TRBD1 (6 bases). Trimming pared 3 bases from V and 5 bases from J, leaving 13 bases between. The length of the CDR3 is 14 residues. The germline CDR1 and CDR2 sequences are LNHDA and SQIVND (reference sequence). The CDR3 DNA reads TGTGCCAGTAGTATCGGGGACAAGAGGACTGAAGCTTTCTTT. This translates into CASSIGDKRTEAFF. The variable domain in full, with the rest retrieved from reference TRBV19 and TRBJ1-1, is DGGITQSPKYLFRKEGQNVTLSCEQNLNHDAMYWYRQDPGQGLRLIYYSQIVNDFQKGDIAEGYSVSREKKESFPLTVTSAQKNPTAFYLCASSIGDKRTEAFFGQGTRLTVV.

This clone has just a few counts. CDR3 nucleotides: TGTGCCAGCAGCCCTGGAGGACTAGCCTACGAGCAGTACTTC. It codes for CASSPGGLAYEQYF. The chain is built from TRBV4-2 and TRBJ2-7, with 7 positions matching TRBD2. Germline-derived CDR1 and CDR2 are LGHNA and YNFKEQ. The V and J ends lost 4 bases and 2 bases, in that order; junction bases with no gene match: 5. This CDR3 spans 14 amino acids.

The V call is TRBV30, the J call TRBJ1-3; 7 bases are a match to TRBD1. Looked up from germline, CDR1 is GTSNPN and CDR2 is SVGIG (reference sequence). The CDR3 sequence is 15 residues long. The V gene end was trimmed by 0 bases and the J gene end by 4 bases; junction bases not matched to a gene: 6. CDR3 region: CAWSVQTGLGNTIYF. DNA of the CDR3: TGTGCCTGGAGTGTACAGACAGGGCTGGGAAACACCATATATTTT.

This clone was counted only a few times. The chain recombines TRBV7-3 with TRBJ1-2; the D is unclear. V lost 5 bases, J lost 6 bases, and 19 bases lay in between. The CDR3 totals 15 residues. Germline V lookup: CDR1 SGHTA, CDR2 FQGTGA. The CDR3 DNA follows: TGTGCCAGCAGCCTCCGCCCCGACAACCGTGATGGCTACACCTTC. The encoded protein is CASSLRPDNRDGYTF.

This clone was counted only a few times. The CDR3 DNA follows: TGTGCCTCCAATTCGGGCTATGGCTACACCTTC. It specifies CASNSGYGYTF. The chain employs TRBV30 and TRBJ1-2; D is unclear. The germline V gene encodes CDR1 GTSNPN and CDR2 SVGIG (reference sequence). The ends were cut back, 7 bases at V and 4 bases at J, with 10 bases in the middle. The CDR3 contains 11 residues. Drawing the rest from reference TRBV30 and TRBJ1-2, the complete variable domain is SQTIHQWPATLVQPVGSPLSLECTVEGTSNPNLYWYRQAAGRGLQLLFYSVGIGQISSEVPQNLSASRPQDRQFILSSKKLLLSDSGFYLCASNSGYGYTFGSGTRLTVV.

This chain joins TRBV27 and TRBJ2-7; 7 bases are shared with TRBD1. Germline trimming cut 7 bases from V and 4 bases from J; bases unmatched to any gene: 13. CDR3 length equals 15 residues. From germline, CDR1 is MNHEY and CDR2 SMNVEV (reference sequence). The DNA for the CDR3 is TGTGCCAGCAAGGGGGCTGACGGGGCGAGATACGAGCAGTACTTC. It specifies CASKGADGARYEQYF.

CDR3 in amino acids: CASSVEAGGHQPQHF. CDR3 bases: TGTGCCAGCAGCGTAGAGGCAGGGGGCCATCAGCCCCAGCATTTT. This sequence joins TRBV9 and TRBJ1-5, with 8 bases matching TRBD1. The CDR3 totals 15 residues. The V gene's germline CDR1 is SGDLS and CDR2 YYNGEE. The ends lost 0 bases at V and 5 bases at J; junction bases unmatched: 4.

CDR3 loop: CASSQDWEAGGELFF. As DNA, the CDR3 is TGCGCCAGCAGCCAAGATTGGGAGGCGGGCGGGGAGCTGTTTTTT. The chain couples TRBV4-3 to TRBJ2-2, with D perhaps TRBD2 (6 bases). Germline lookup yields CDR1 LGHNA and CDR2 YSLEER. The CDR3 loop spans 15 amino acids. With 0 bases removed from V and 7 bases from J, the gap between germline ends came to 12 bases.